The 15 T cell receptor beta chains below come from one sample, sequenced in a study of response to subunit inactivated influenza vaccine (dated by TCRdb to the late 2010s). The method was RT-PCR. TCRdb lists the instrument as Illumina HiSeq 2500. The public reads were reanalyzed by TCRdb: fastp trimming at Q25, MiXCR alignment, in-frame beta chains only. Rows are unified per CDR3 protein, each entry keeping the most common DNA and genes. Recorded for this sample are around 530,000 distinct CDR3 sequences; approximately 12% of them occurred a single time. The ten largest clones take up 10% of the sample. The sequences come from PBMCs from blood, collected on the day of vaccination. These receptors were obtained from a man aged 45-65 years who received an inactivated influenza vaccine. Donor details come from another sample of the same person, matched by shared clones.

At least ten counts were recorded for this clonotype. This chain joins TRBV18 and TRBJ2-1, with D unresolved. CDR1 KGHSH and CDR2 LQKENI come from the germline V gene. The CDR3 is 14 residues long. V was clipped by 0 bases and J by 3 bases, with 6 bases between them. DNA of the CDR3: TGTGCCAGCTCACCACCGTCCGGCTACAATGAGCAGTTCTTC. It specifies CASSPPSGYNEQFF.

This clonotype was counted many times. The V gene is TRBV5-1, the J gene TRBJ2-1; possibly TRBD1 for D (7 bases). The CDR3 runs 16 residues. Trimming removed 0 bases at V and 0 bases at J, with 10 bases between. CDR1 SGHRS and CDR2 YFSETQ come from the germline V gene. The CDR3 is CASSLGQGGSYNEQFF. In DNA form, the CDR3 reads TGCGCCAGCAGCTTGGGACAGGGAGGCTCCTACAATGAGCAGTTCTTC.

V gene TRBV4-1 combines with J gene TRBJ2-2; D is possibly TRBD1 (6 bases). The germline CDR1 and CDR2 sequences are MGHRA and YSYEKL. V gave up 3 bases and J gave up 3 bases, with 17 bases separating them. CDR3 length: 17 amino acids. Here the CDR3 reads CASSQILTGTYTGELFF. DNA for the CDR3: TGCGCCAGCAGCCAGATCTTGACAGGCACTTACACCGGGGAGCTGTTTTTT.

The J gene is TRBJ2-3, the V gene TRBV20-1; D might be TRBD2 (5 bases). Germline assignment: CDR1 DFQATT and CDR2 SNEGSKA (reference sequence). V was clipped by 2 bases and J by 2 bases, with 14 bases between them. The CDR3 has 15 amino acids. CDR3 in DNA: TGCAGTGCTAGAATCCGGGCGGGTACCACAGATACGCAGTATTTT. Its protein product is CSARIRAGTTDTQYF.

The chain recombines TRBV6-5 with TRBJ2-6; 10 bases are shared with TRBD1. The germline V gene encodes CDR1 MNHEY and CDR2 SVGAGI. The CDR3 extends over 18 amino acids. V trimming: 2 bases; J trimming: 2 bases; junction bases outside the gene matches: 6. The CDR3 nucleotides read TGTGCCAGCAGTTACGGGACAGGGGATCAGGCTGGGGCCAACGTCCTGACTTTC. Its protein product is CASSYGTGDQAGANVLTF.

This clonotype occurred a few times. The chain has TRBV3-1 and TRBJ2-5; 8 nucleotides match TRBD2. The CDR3 length is 16 residues. Germline V gene sequence: CDR1 LGHDT, CDR2 YNNKEL (reference sequence). V dropped 1 base and J dropped 3; count of bases not matched to a gene: 7. The CDR3 DNA reads TGTGCCAGCAGCCAAGTGGACGGGAGGGTCAAAGAGACCCAGTACTTC. This gives the protein CASSQVDGRVKETQYF.

The rearrangement links TRBV7-2 to TRBJ2-5; unclear D gene. This CDR3 contains 13 residues. In germline, CDR1 is SGHTA, CDR2 FQGNSA. Trimming stripped 2 bases from V and 4 bases from J, with 8 bases between. The DNA for the CDR3 is TGTGCCAGCAGCTTATTCACCCCAGAGACCCAGTACTTC. This translates into CASSLFTPETQYF.

This clonotype was counted only a few times. The chain has TRBV4-1 and TRBJ2-7; 11 bases line up with TRBD2. CDR3 length: 16 residues. The germline V gene has CDR1 MGHRA and CDR2 YSYEKL. V lost 2 bases and J lost 1; bases outside the gene matches: 4. The CDR3 loop reads CASSQSTSGMSYEQYF. The DNA of the CDR3 is TGCGCCAGCAGCCAATCGACTAGCGGGATGTCCTACGAGCAGTACTTC.

CDR3 in DNA: TGCAGTGCTAGAGATCTAGTCGGGAATCAGCCCCAGCATTTT. Protein product: CSARDLVGNQPQHF. V gene TRBV20-1 combines with J gene TRBJ1-5; D is undetermined. The CDR3 is 14 amino acids. Germline assignment: CDR1 DFQATT and CDR2 SNEGSKA (reference sequence). The germline V and J ends were trimmed by 0 bases and 4 bases, with 10 bases remaining between them.

This clonotype occurred a few times. V is TRBV28 and J is TRBJ2-7; D is unresolved. Germline V gene data show CDR1 as MDHEN and CDR2 as SYDVKM. V was trimmed by 3 bases and J by 0 bases, leaving 9 bases between them. The CDR3 spans 14 residues. The CDR3 DNA reads as TGTGCCAGCAGTTTTACGGGCCGCTCCTACGAGCAGTACTTC. Translated: CASSFTGRSYEQYF.

V gene TRBV5-1 combines with J gene TRBJ2-7; 10 bases line up with TRBD1. The CDR3 is 15 residues long. Germline V lookup: CDR1 SGHRS, CDR2 YFSETQ. The V and J ends lost 3 bases and 2 bases, in that order; junction bases with no gene match: 5. This CDR3 is CASSSTGGFTYEQYF. In DNA, the CDR3 is TGCGCCAGCAGCTCGACAGGGGGCTTCACCTACGAGCAGTACTTC.

The gene calls are TRBV5-1 and TRBJ1-1, with a tentative D call TRBD1 (5 bases). CDR3 size: 16 residues. Germline CDR1 reads SGHRS; CDR2 reads YFSETQ. V shed 1 base and J shed 5 bases, with 18 bases lying between them. The CDR3 nucleotides read TGCGCCAGCAGCTTGAGTTTGTTTGGGGGAATGACTGAAGCTTTCTTT. This codes for CASSLSLFGGMTEAFF.

This clonotype was counted only a few times. The J gene is TRBJ2-3, the V gene TRBV7-2, with D perhaps TRBD1 (5 bases). The V end was cut by 7 bases, the J end by 4 bases, with 12 bases between. Germline CDR1 reads SGHTA; CDR2 reads FQGNSA. This CDR3 contains 13 residues. CDR3 nucleotides: TGTGCCAGCAACTTGCAGGGCTCAGATACGCAGTATTTT. The encoded protein is CASNLQGSDTQYF.

This clonotype appeared many times. This chain uses TRBV15 with TRBJ2-1; D may be TRBD1 (6 bases). CDR1 and CDR2 from the germline V gene are LNHNV and YYDKDF (reference sequence). Trimming removed 0 bases at V and 4 bases at J, with 10 bases between. The CDR3 spans 15 residues. The CDR3 is CATSRDNRVYNEQFF. In DNA, the CDR3 is TGTGCCACCAGCAGAGATAACAGGGTTTACAATGAGCAGTTCTTC.

A single count supports this clonotype. The DNA is left out, because the CDR3 cannot be placed on it with certainty; the CDR3 is given as TCRdb lists it. The chain recombines TRBV5-3 with TRBJ2-7. TRBV5-3 is identified as an open reading frame with a role that is uncertain. The CDR3 spans 14 residues, counting both ends. This CDR3 is CAMSFGPGAYEQYF.